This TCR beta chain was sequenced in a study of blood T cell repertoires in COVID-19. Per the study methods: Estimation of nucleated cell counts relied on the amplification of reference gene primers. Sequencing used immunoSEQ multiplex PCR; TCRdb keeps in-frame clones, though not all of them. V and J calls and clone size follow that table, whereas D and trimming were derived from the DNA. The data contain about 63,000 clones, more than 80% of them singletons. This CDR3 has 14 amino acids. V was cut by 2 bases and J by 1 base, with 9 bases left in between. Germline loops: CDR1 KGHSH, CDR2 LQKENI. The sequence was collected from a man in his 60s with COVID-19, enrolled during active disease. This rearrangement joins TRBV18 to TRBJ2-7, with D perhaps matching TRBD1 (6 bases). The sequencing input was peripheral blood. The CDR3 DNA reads TGTGCCAGCTCACCAGGGGACATATCCTACGAGCAGTACTTC. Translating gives CASSPGDISYEQYF. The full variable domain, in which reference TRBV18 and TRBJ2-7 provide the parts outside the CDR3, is NAGVMQNPRHLVRRRGQEARLRCSPMKGHSHVYWYRQLPEEGLKFMVYLQKENIIDESGMPKERFSAEFPKEGPSILRIQQVVRGDSAAYFCASSPGDISYEQYFGPGTRLTVT.